Listed below are T cell receptor beta chains from one sample, sequenced in a study of monozygotic twins with inflammatory bowel disease. One entry per CDR3 protein, without DNA, is what TCRdb gives after re-calling the 5' RACE reads. The sample holds 300,000 to 450,000 distinct CDR3 sequences. The specimen was blood. These receptors all come from a human donor with ulcerative colitis or Crohn's disease, or a healthy co-twin of an affected twin (not recorded which). Both conserved end residues are part of each CDR3. Each record gives: CDR3 protein, V gene, J gene.

CASERDTAKNIQYF	TRBV2	TRBJ2-4
CSARGQGNFVTGELFF	TRBV20-1	TRBJ2-2
CASSVAGAASEQYF	TRBV9	TRBJ2-7
CASSLMGPAYNEQFF	TRBV7-3	TRBJ2-1
CAWRYRGGATDTQYF	TRBV30	TRBJ2-3
CASSQERPRPGQGTGIQYF	TRBV4-1	TRBJ2-4
CASSDQGPTNTGELFF	TRBV7-8	TRBJ2-2
CASSPAGRGSNQPQHF	TRBV12-3/TRBV12-4	TRBJ1-5
CASSLYRLSYEQYF	TRBV7-2	TRBJ2-7
CASSHPEDRAPGF	TRBV6-2/TRBV6-3	TRBJ1-5
CSVEEAGNYGYTF	TRBV29-1	TRBJ1-2
CANPPGEGVYNEQFF	TRBV9	TRBJ2-1
CASSDTKLAGSTDTQYF	TRBV9	TRBJ2-3
CASSQLAGGYNEQFF	TRBV7-2	TRBJ2-1
CASSPQRGSYEQYF	TRBV7-2	TRBJ2-7
CASSSQEANEQYF	TRBV7-3	TRBJ2-7
CASSFIPNRRPGANVLTF	TRBV6-2/TRBV6-3	TRBJ2-6
CASSYQDLGAGGELFF	TRBV6-2/TRBV6-3	TRBJ2-2
CASRGVGLQQGGEAFF	TRBV6-2/TRBV6-3	TRBJ1-1
CASSLMWGPGANVLTF	TRBV12-3/TRBV12-4	TRBJ2-6
CASSLAGATSYEQYF	TRBV7-2	TRBJ2-7
CASSYGAGEVTEAFF	TRBV6-5	TRBJ1-1
CSVENSYEQYF	TRBV20-1	TRBJ2-7
CASSYRGTDGYTF	TRBV6-5	TRBJ1-2
CASSLVAGENSPLHF	TRBV5-4	TRBJ1-6
CSARVELAGAKNIQYF	TRBV20-1	TRBJ2-4
CASSSGLNSPLHF	TRBV13	TRBJ1-6
CVSDQRGGFANEQFF	TRBV13	TRBJ2-1
CASSLDPAGNTGELFF	TRBV5-1	TRBJ2-2
CSGTSGGAETQYF	TRBV20-1	TRBJ2-5
CASSFSSGHSGTEAFF	TRBV5-1	TRBJ1-1
CSARQGRVEQYF	TRBV20-1	TRBJ2-7
CASSTIQGNYGYTF	TRBV11-2	TRBJ1-2
CASSSYQGASSAQHF	TRBV7-2	TRBJ1-5
CASSLRDSGYEQYF	TRBV12-3/TRBV12-4	TRBJ2-7
CSAYVSTGLLRRQYF	TRBV20-1	TRBJ2-7
CASSQRPLWGNRTDTQYF	TRBV4-2	TRBJ2-3
CASSLGGTSHNEQFF	TRBV5-1	TRBJ2-1
CASSLEGTSGREQFF	TRBV7-3	TRBJ2-1
CAWSARRSSSGNTIYF	TRBV30	TRBJ1-3
CASSITSQGTEAFF	TRBV5-1	TRBJ1-1
CASSLGPGTVQPQHF	TRBV6-5	TRBJ1-5
CASSSKAFPGQQETQYF	TRBV5-1	TRBJ2-5
CASSFVPSEQYF	TRBV7-6	TRBJ2-7
CASSLFPQGSYNEQFF	TRBV12-3/TRBV12-4	TRBJ2-1
CSAISGGAEGEQFF	TRBV20-1	TRBJ2-1
CASSFLKRLSNPDTQYF	TRBV5-1	TRBJ2-3
CASSYRTGGDQPQHF	TRBV6-5	TRBJ1-5
CASSFSATPPGRRGGYTF	TRBV12-3/TRBV12-4	TRBJ1-2
CASREVGIESFSGGSYNEQFF	TRBV5-1	TRBJ2-1
CASSFSTATDTQYF	TRBV5-1	TRBJ2-3
CASSRGGSLTYEQYF	TRBV5-1	TRBJ2-7
CASSLRRKVGAAGGSYNEQFF	TRBV7-2	TRBJ2-1
CASRPGTVTYEQYF	TRBV6-1	TRBJ2-7